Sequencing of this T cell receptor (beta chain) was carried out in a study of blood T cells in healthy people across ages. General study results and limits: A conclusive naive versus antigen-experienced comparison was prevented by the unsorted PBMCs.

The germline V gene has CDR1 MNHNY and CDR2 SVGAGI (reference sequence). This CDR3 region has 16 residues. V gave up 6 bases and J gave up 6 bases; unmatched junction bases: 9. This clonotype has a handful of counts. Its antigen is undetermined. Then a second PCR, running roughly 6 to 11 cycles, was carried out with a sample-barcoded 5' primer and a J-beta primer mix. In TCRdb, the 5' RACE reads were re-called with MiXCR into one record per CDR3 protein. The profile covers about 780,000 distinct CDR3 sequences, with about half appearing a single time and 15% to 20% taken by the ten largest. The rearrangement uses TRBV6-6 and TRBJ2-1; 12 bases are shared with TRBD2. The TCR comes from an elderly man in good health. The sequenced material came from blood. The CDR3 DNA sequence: TGTGCCAGCAGCCCCTCGAGACTAGCGGGAGTCAATGAGCAGTTCTTC. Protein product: CASSPSRLAGVNEQFF.